The present TCR beta chain was sequenced within a study of CD8 T cells in ankylosing spondylitis. Study conclusions and caveats: Disease-linked clones were reportedly significantly enriched in matched ankylosing spondylitis synovial fluid. What appeared characteristic of ankylosing spondylitis blood was a TCR beta motif of fewer than ten highly homologous variants. In peripheral blood, disease-linked CD8+ clones occurred at relatively low frequencies. In synovial fluid and blood from reactive arthritis, some motif variants were previously reported.

This clonotype was counted a few times. The antigen is undetermined. Making the TCR beta libraries involved quantitative 5'-RACE with molecular barcodes. In TCRdb, the 5' RACE reads were re-called with MiXCR into one record per CDR3 protein. The table lists some 840,000 distinct CDR3 sequences, roughly 12% of them singletons. V dropped 0 bases and J dropped 2; count of bases not matched to a gene: 5. This CDR3 is built from 16 residues. Germline V CDR1 and CDR2: SGHTA, FQGNSA. The chain employs TRBV7-2 and TRBJ2-5, with TRBD1 matching over 8 bases. This TCR was sampled from a male donor with ankylosing spondylitis. Sequencing used blood, either unsorted or a sorted T cell fraction (not recorded which). The CDR3 is CASSLAGTGPQETQYF. In nucleotides, the CDR3 is TGTGCCAGCAGCTTAGCGGGGACAGGACCTCAAGAGACCCAGTACTTC. Full variable domain (remainder filled in from reference TRBV7-2 and TRBJ2-5): GAGVSQSPSNKVTEKGKDVELRCDPISGHTALYWYRQSLGQGLEFLIYFQGNSAPDKSGLPSDRFSAERTGGSVSTLTIQRTQQEDSAVYLCASSLAGTGPQETQYFGPGTRLLVL.